Below are 8 T cell receptor beta chains sequenced from a single sample in a study of blood T cells in healthy people across ages. A J-beta primer mix and a sample-barcoded 5' primer were used in a second PCR of about 7 to 11 cycles. TCRdb re-called the 5' RACE reads through MiXCR, storing one row per CDR3 protein. The table has around 990,000 distinct CDR3 sequences, almost 25% seen once; the top ten hold about 0.69%. This sample was shared with a second study, whose subject was T cells of mothers and their children.

Sequencing input: blood. Every receptor here comes from a girl aged 2 to 10 in good health.

This clonotype occurred a few times. This sequence joins TRBV12-5 and TRBJ1-2, with 8 positions matching TRBD1. With 1 base clipped from V and 8 bases from J, the junction kept 9 bases outside the gene matches. The CDR3 has 15 residues. Germline V CDR1 and CDR2: LGHNT, FRNRAP. The CDR3 sequence is CASGLAAGGARGYTF. DNA for the CDR3: TGTGCTAGTGGTTTGGCCGCAGGGGGCGCGAGAGGCTACACCTTC. Together with reference TRBV12-5 and TRBJ1-2, the CDR3 gives the full variable domain: DARVTQTPRHKVTEMGQEVTMRCQPILGHNTVFWYRQTMMQGLELLAYFRNRAPLDDSGMPKDRFSAEMPDATLATLKIQPSEPRDSAVYFCASGLAAGGARGYTFGSGTRLTVV.

The genes are TRBV20-1 and TRBJ2-5; TRBD2 aligns across 10 bases. CDR1 DFQATT and CDR2 SNEGSKA come from the germline V gene (reference sequence). The CDR3 runs 16 residues. Trimming took 3 bases from V and 1 from J; bases not matched to a gene: 8. DNA of the CDR3: TGCAGTGCTAGTGATAGCGGGAGGACGGGCCAAGAGACCCAGTACTTC. This encodes CSASDSGRTGQETQYF.

This clonotype was found a few times. At one end, the junction sequence differs from germline, possibly due to a read error. The chain employs TRBV20-1 and TRBJ2-1, with 11 bases lining up with TRBD2. The CDR3 runs 17 residues. Looked up from germline, CDR1 is DFQATT and CDR2 is SNEGSKA (reference sequence). The CDR3 DNA reads TGCAGTGCTAGAGATGTGGTTGGGACTAGCGGCTGCAATGAACAGTTCTTC. This gives the protein CSARDVVGTSGCNEQFF.

CDR3 nucleotides: TGTGCCAGCATCACAGGGGCTGCGGGCGGGGAGCTGTTTTTT. Translating it yields CASITGAAGGELFF. The chain carries TRBV2 and TRBJ2-2; 7 positions agree with TRBD1. Germline V gives CDR1 SNHLY, CDR2 FYNNEI. The CDR3 is 14 amino acids. V was pared by 7 bases and J by 7 bases, with 9 bases of the junction left unmatched. Based on the CDR3 plus reference TRBV2 and TRBJ2-2, the full variable domain is EPEVTQTPSHQVTQMGQEVILRCVPISNHLYFYWYRQILGQKVEFLVSFYNNEISEKSEIFDDQFSVERPDGSNFTLKIRSTKLEDSAMYFCASITGAAGGELFFGEGSRLTVL.

The chain carries TRBV6-5 and TRBJ2-5; TRBD1 aligns across 8 bases. The J call may not be correct, given that the DNA end is closer to TRBJ2-1. Germline-derived CDR1 and CDR2 are MNHEY and SVGAGI. The CDR3 is made up of 19 amino acids. CDR3 sequence reads: CASSYSGPLQGGHPNEQFF. For the CDR3, the DNA is TGTGCCAGCAGTTACTCGGGGCCCTTACAGGGGGGCCATCCAAATGAGCAGTTCTTC.

This clonotype turned up a few times. This chain connects TRBV11-2 to TRBJ2-2, with 7 bases lining up with TRBD2. The V gene end was trimmed by 1 base and the J gene end by 6 bases; junction bases not matched to a gene: 8. CDR1 is SGHAT and CDR2 is FQNNGV in the germline V gene. The CDR3 extends over 16 amino acids. CDR3 nucleotide sequence: TGTGCCAGCAGCTTAGGGACTAGGTCATTCGCCGGGGAGCTGTTTTTT. It is translated as CASSLGTRSFAGELFF.

Turning to this clonotype: The missing conserved phenylalanine or tryptophan at the end of this CDR3 makes a read error likely. The chain carries TRBV7-9 and TRBJ2-5; the D gene is possibly TRBD2 (6 bases). TRBJ2-7 matches the DNA end more closely, so the J call is doubtful. Germline CDR1 SEHNR, CDR2 FQNEAQ (reference sequence). This CDR3 has 14 residues. CDR3 residues: CASSFGDSTYEQYS. The CDR3 coding sequence is TGTGCCAGCAGCTTTGGGGACTCCACCTACGAGCAGTACTCC.

The rearrangement links TRBV10-3 to TRBJ2-6; 8 bases map to TRBD1. After removal of 10 bases from V and 2 bases from J, the junction contained 10 bases not matched to a gene. Germline lookup yields CDR1 ENHRY and CDR2 SYGVKD. The CDR3 has 16 amino acids. CDR3 protein: CATHPAQGAGANVLTF. The CDR3 DNA sequence: TGTGCCACCCATCCTGCACAGGGGGCTGGGGCCAACGTCCTGACTTTC.